This T cell receptor (beta chain) was sequenced in a study of CD8 T cells in Susac syndrome (dated by TCRdb to between 2018 and 2021). Notes on the research overall: Whether CD8+ T cell activation and differentiation in Susac syndrome was antigen driven was tested using repertoire sequencing. The study compared CD8+ T cell repertoire clonality among roughly 12 healthy donors, around 14 Susac syndrome patients and about 16 multiple sclerosis patients. The paper's findings and limits, for the study overall: The number of individuals in the TCR sequencing and HLA analysis was recognized as being relatively small.

RNA was extracted using the RNeasy kit, and roughly 0.45 to 1 microgram was reverse transcribed with random hexamers. TCR beta CDR3 regions were amplified with the immunoSEQ multiplex PCR assay covering 54 Vbeta and 13 Jbeta segments. PCR amplification bias was corrected using a synthetic template baseline for primer optimization and computational correction. The published analysis was carried out like this. Reads were annotated to V, D and J genes according to IMGT and were analyzed with immunoSEQ Analyzer, with only productive sequences retained. Clonality was calculated as one minus the Shannon entropy normalized by log2 of the number of productive unique sequences. For each patient and control, public and private clones were evaluated within the 100 most prevalent clones. Clones were defined as Susac-specific when absent from the healthy and MS cohorts, from approximately 970 published viral clones and from other ImmuneACCESS disease sequences. TCRdb reanalyzed the raw reads on its own, using fastp at Q25 for trimming and MiXCR for clone calling, and kept in-frame beta chains. Merged by CDR3 protein, the rows form single entries marked with the most common genes and DNA. The V and J calls here are based on TCRdb, not the publication. The sample table lists hundreds of thousands of distinct CDR3 sequences, approximately 90% of them with a count of one. The ten largest clones capture around 0.18% of the sample.

Trimming removed 5 bases from V and 5 bases from J, leaving 21 bases between the germline ends. CDR1 and CDR2 are read off the germline V gene (reference sequence) as SEHNR and FQNEAQ. Its CDR3 holds 16 amino acids, cysteine through phenylalanine. The only DNA kept is the CDR3, 48 bases in frame from the first base. High-throughput TCR beta sequencing profiled peripheral blood CD8+ and CD4+ T cells from healthy donors, Susac syndrome patients and multiple sclerosis patients. The multiple sclerosis controls were treatment-naive patients who had stable or active relapsing-remitting disease and met the revised McDonald criteria. CD8+ TEMRA cells were enriched by FACS, while bulk CD8+ and CD4+ T cells were purified by magnetic negative isolation. Blood was drawn into EDTA tubes, processed within 24 hours, and PBMCs were isolated by density gradient centrifugation. PBMCs destined for TCR sequencing were cryopreserved in liquid nitrogen and later thawed in a 37 °C water bath. The sorted or isolated CD4+, CD8+ and CD8+ TEMRA cells had a purity of 90% or higher.

Worth noting for this clonotype: It lacks a known antigen. Base qualities were left out, and no much larger clone turns up one base away.

This TCR was sampled from a human donor with multiple sclerosis. The sample was CD8+ T cells from PBMCs. The chain employs TRBV7-9 and TRBJ2-5; TRBD1 is possibly the D segment (6 matching bases). The DNA sequence is as follows: TGTGCCAGCAGCCGGGCCAGACAGGATCGGAGGGAGACCCAGTACTTC. This gives the protein CASSRARQDRRETQYF.